This paragraph covers one TCR beta chain sequence. This entry comes from a study of T cell responses to AZD1222 COVID-19 vaccine. Sequenced by immunoSEQ multiplex PCR; TCRdb stores in-frame clones only, minus some. The table records some 92,000 clones, roughly nine tenths of them present only once. The CDR3 extends over 12 amino acids. The germline V gene encodes CDR1 SGHNT and CDR2 YENEEA. Deletions cut 5 bases from V and 7 bases from J, with 10 bases between. This receptor was identified in an adult in good health. This specimen was peripheral blood, taken on day 0 of AZD1222 vaccination. V and J are TRBV11-3 and TRBJ2-3; D is ambiguous. The CDR3 nucleotides read TGTGCCAGCAGCGCCAACGATTATACGCAGTATTTT. Translated: CASSANDYTQYF.